Each of the 32 T cell receptor beta chains below was sequenced from the same sample in a study of patients and donors after allogeneic stem cell transplantation. MiXCR, applied by TCRdb to the RT-PCR reads, yields one record per CDR3 protein. The sample yields roughly 250,000 distinct CDR3 sequences, approximately 14% seen once. Sequenced input: blood, either unsorted or a sorted T cell fraction (not recorded which). These receptors came from a human donor who was either an allogeneic HSCT recipient or a stem cell or donor lymphocyte infusion donor (not recorded which). It is not recorded whose cells these are; they may come from a transplant donor.

The chain uses TRBV20-1 and TRBJ2-7; 9 nucleotides agree with TRBD1. V lost 3 bases, J lost 3 bases, and 9 bases stayed unmatched. The germline CDR1 and CDR2 sequences are DFQATT and SNEGSKA (reference sequence). The CDR3 has 15 residues. In DNA, the CDR3 is TGCAGTGCTAGGACAGGGGGGACCTTCCACTACGAGCAGTACTTC. It yields the protein CSARTGGTFHYEQYF.

This clonotype was recorded a few times. This chain joins TRBV29-1 and TRBJ1-2; D not resolved. Germline assignment: CDR1 SQVTM and CDR2 ANQGSEA. V shed 7 bases and J shed 8 bases, with 20 bases lying between them. This CDR3 has 13 amino acids. This chain's CDR3 is CSAILAIGLGYTF. The DNA of the CDR3 is TGCAGCGCCATACTGGCCATCGGGCTAGGCTACACCTTC.

This clonotype was recorded many times. The gene calls are TRBV27 and TRBJ1-1; TRBD1 matches at 8 bases. The CDR3 is 14 amino acids. The germline CDR1 and CDR2 sequences are MNHEY and SMNVEV (reference sequence). V lost 2 bases to trimming and J lost 4 bases; unmatched junction nucleotides: 3. The CDR3 coding sequence is TGTGCCAGCAGTTTAGGGACAGGAGGCACTGAAGCTTTCTTT. The encoded protein is CASSLGTGGTEAFF.

This clonotype was counted a few times. This sequence joins TRBV30 and TRBJ1-1; D is perhaps TRBD1 (5 bases). CDR3 length: 13 amino acids. The germline V gene encodes CDR1 GTSNPN and CDR2 SVGIG (reference sequence). Trimming removed 3 bases from V and 1 base from J, with 9 bases in between. In nucleotides, the CDR3 is TGTGCCTGGAGGCAGGGCAGGAACACTGAAGCTTTCTTT. It is translated as CAWRQGRNTEAFF.

The chain uses TRBV5-1 and TRBJ2-7; TRBD2 is a possible D gene (6 bases). Trimming stripped 3 bases from V and 2 bases from J, with 18 bases between. The V gene's germline CDR1 is SGHRS and CDR2 YFSETQ. The CDR3 covers 16 residues. The CDR3, as DNA: TGCGCCAGCAGCTCGGACGCACGGGGGTTCCCCTACGAGCAGTACTTC. Its protein product is CASSSDARGFPYEQYF. Complete variable domain (other parts from reference TRBV5-1 and TRBJ2-7): KAGVTQTPRYLIKTRGQQVTLSCSPISGHRSVSWYQQTPGQGLQFLFEYFSETQRNKGNFPGRFSGRQFSNSRSEMNVSTLELGDSALYLCASSSDARGFPYEQYFGPGTRLTVT.

The chain uses TRBV15 and TRBJ1-1; tentatively, D is TRBD1 (6 bases). V shed 4 bases and J shed 13 bases, with 13 bases lying between them. This CDR3 is built from 11 residues. The germline CDR1 and CDR2 sequences are LNHNV and YYDKDF (reference sequence). The CDR3, as DNA: TGTGCCACCAGCACTAAATACAGGGTTTTCTTT. Encoded protein: CATSTKYRVFF.

This clonotype was seen a handful of times. Written as DNA, the CDR3 is TGTGCCAGCAGCAAGACCGGATCGATCACTGGGGCCAACGTCCTGACTTTC. Residues: CASSKTGSITGANVLTF. V is TRBV6-2 or TRBV6-3 and J is TRBJ2-6; no clear D gene. The CDR3 contains 17 residues. Germline lookup yields CDR1 MNHEY and CDR2 SVGEGT. V was shortened by 6 bases and J by 2 bases, with 17 bases between the two germline ends.

The chain employs TRBV12-3 or TRBV12-4 and TRBJ2-1, with 8 nucleotides matching TRBD2. V shed 2 bases and J 1 base; nucleotides not matched to a gene: 7. CDR3 length: 17 amino acids. CDR3 residues: CASSLQAGEGSYNEQFF. CDR3 nucleotide sequence: TGTGCCAGCAGTTTACAAGCGGGAGAGGGGTCCTACAATGAGCAGTTCTTC.

The rearrangement joins TRBV5-1 to TRBJ1-2; 7 bases agree with TRBD1. The CDR3 is 16 residues long. V shed 7 bases, J shed 4 bases, and the junction held 16 bases outside the gene matches. Per the germline V gene, CDR1 is SGHRS and CDR2 is YFSETQ. CDR3 sequence: CASGQGQGEGGYGYTF. In DNA form, the CDR3 reads TGCGCCAGCGGCCAGGGGCAGGGGGAAGGAGGCTATGGCTACACCTTC.

This clonotype was recorded many times. The chain is built from TRBV5-1 and TRBJ1-2, with 12 bases fitting TRBD1. V trimming: 7 bases; J trimming: 2 bases; junction bases outside the gene matches: 3. CDR1 and CDR2 from the germline V gene are SGHRS and YFSETQ. The CDR3 length is 14 residues. CDR3 in DNA: TGCGCCAGCGGGGGACAGGGGGCCAACTATGGCTACACCTTC. Encoded protein: CASGGQGANYGYTF.

V and J are TRBV6-1 and TRBJ1-2; D not certain. Germline CDR1 reads MNHNS; CDR2 reads SASEGT. The V and J ends lost 7 bases and 3 bases respectively, with 12 bases between them. This CDR3 is 13 amino acids long. CDR3 in DNA: TGTGCCAGCACCCGCAGTCGGGACTATGGCTACACCTTC. Amino acid sequence: CASTRSRDYGYTF.

The chain uses TRBV6-5 and TRBJ2-7, with D perhaps assigned TRBD1 or TRBD2 (5 bases each). This CDR3 region has 14 residues. V was shortened by 2 bases and J by 7 bases, with 15 bases between the two germline ends. Germline lookup yields CDR1 MNHEY and CDR2 SVGAGI. CDR3 nucleotides: TGTGCCAGCAGTTACAAGGGACGGGGTTCTGAGCAGTACTTC. This sequence encodes CASSYKGRGSEQYF.

The rearrangement links TRBV15 to TRBJ2-3, with D possibly TRBD2 on 5 matching bases. Trimming shortened V by 1 base and J by 4 bases, and 9 bases separated the two germline ends. Germline V gene lookup returns CDR1 LNHNV and CDR2 YYDKDF (reference sequence). CDR3 length equals 14 residues. CDR3 region: CATSRGAEPDTQYF. For the CDR3, the DNA is TGTGCCACCAGCAGAGGAGCGGAACCAGATACGCAGTATTTT.

This chain's CDR3 is CAARGAPTDTQYF. The CDR3 DNA reads as TGTGCCGCTCGGGGGGCCCCCACAGATACGCAGTATTTT. The genes are TRBV19 and TRBJ2-3; D is possibly TRBD2 (7 bases). V lost 11 bases and J lost 2, with 14 bases in between. Germline V gives CDR1 LNHDA, CDR2 SQIVND (reference sequence). The CDR3 has 13 amino acids.

This clonotype was seen at least ten times. V and J are TRBV3-1 and TRBJ1-5, with D unresolved. From germline, CDR1 is LGHDT and CDR2 YNNKEL (reference sequence). This CDR3 contains 13 residues. V was trimmed by 3 bases and J by 4 bases, leaving 7 bases between them. CDR3: CASSQRRNQPQHF. CDR3 nucleotides: TGTGCCAGCAGCCAGAGGAGGAATCAGCCCCAGCATTTT. Drawing the rest from reference TRBV3-1 and TRBJ1-5, the complete variable domain is DTAVSQTPKYLVTQMGNDKSIKCEQNLGHDTMYWYKQDSKKFLKIMFSYNNKELIINETVPNRFSPKSPDKAHLNLHINSLELGDSAVYFCASSQRRNQPQHFGDGTRLSIL.

This clonotype was detected a few times. The V gene is TRBV15, the J gene TRBJ2-5, with D perhaps given as TRBD1 or TRBD2 (6 bases each). The V gene's germline CDR1 is LNHNV and CDR2 YYDKDF (reference sequence). V lost 3 bases and J lost 5, with 13 bases in between. CDR3 size: 14 residues. CDR3 residues: CATSRAGGQETQYF. CDR3 DNA sequence: TGTGCCACCAGCAGGGCCGGGGGCCAGGAGACCCAGTACTTC.

This clonotype was counted only a few times. The V gene is TRBV11-3, the J gene TRBJ2-3; D call uncertain. Germline values: CDR1 SGHNT, CDR2 YENEEA. The germline V and J ends were trimmed by 1 base and 2 bases, with 7 bases remaining between them. The CDR3 extends over 14 amino acids. CDR3 coding DNA: TGTGCCAGCAGCTTAGGACGGGTCACAGATACGCAGTATTTT. Its protein is CASSLGRVTDTQYF.

The table lists this clonotype with a few counts. The chain uses TRBV4-1 and TRBJ1-6; 9 positions match TRBD1. This CDR3 is 16 amino acids long. Trimming at V came to 0 bases and at J to 10 bases, leaving 7 bases not matched to a gene. CDR1 is MGHRA and CDR2 is YSYEKL in the germline V gene. The CDR3 region has the DNA TGCGCCAGCAGCCAAGAGGCGAGGACAGGGGTCTCACCCCTCCACTTT. It translates to CASSQEARTGVSPLHF.

The V and J genes are TRBV11-2 and TRBJ2-7; a weak D match, TRBD1 (5 bases). The CDR3 runs 14 residues. The germline CDR1 and CDR2 sequences are SGHAT and FQNNGV. Trimming took 5 bases from V and 5 from J, leaving 16 bases between them. The CDR3 DNA sequence: TGTGCCAGCAGCCCCGGAAGGGGTGGGCACGAGCAGTACTTC. Its translation: CASSPGRGGHEQYF.

This clonotype was picked up many times. The chain employs TRBV7-2 and TRBJ2-1, with D maybe TRBD2 (6 bases). The CDR3 contains 16 residues. Germline assignment: CDR1 SGHTA and CDR2 FQGNSA. Between the trimmed V and J ends, which lost 0 bases and 3 bases, there was a span of 12 bases. CDR3 in amino acids: CASSLAFAGNYNEQFF. The DNA of the CDR3 is TGTGCCAGCAGCTTAGCCTTTGCGGGGAACTACAATGAGCAGTTCTTC. Looking up the rest from reference TRBV7-2 and TRBJ2-1 gives the full variable domain: GAGVSQSPSNKVTEKGKDVELRCDPISGHTALYWYRQSLGQGLEFLIYFQGNSAPDKSGLPSDRFSAERTGGSVSTLTIQRTQQEDSAVYLCASSLAFAGNYNEQFFGPGTRLTVL.

This clonotype was seen more than once but under ten times. This chain joins TRBV7-8 and TRBJ1-4; D gene uncertain. Germline-derived CDR1 and CDR2 are SGHVS and FQNEAQ. The germline V and J ends were trimmed by 5 bases and 0 bases, with 19 bases remaining between them. CDR3 size: 18 residues. The chain's CDR3 is CASSTTEKAFATNEKLFF. Here the CDR3 DNA reads TGTGCCAGCAGCACAACGGAGAAGGCCTTTGCAACTAATGAAAAACTGTTTTTT. Together with reference TRBV7-8 and TRBJ1-4, the CDR3 gives the full variable domain: GAGVSQSPRYKVAKRGQDVALRCDPISGHVSLFWYQQALGQGPEFLTYFQNEAQLDKSGLPSDRFFAERPEGSVSTLKIQRTQQEDSAVYLCASSTTEKAFATNEKLFFGSGTQLSVL.

This clonotype was seen only once. The genes are TRBV20-1 and TRBJ2-5, with D perhaps matching TRBD2 (6 bases). The germline CDR1 and CDR2 sequences are DFQATT and SNEGSKA (reference sequence). The CDR3 extends over 15 amino acids. Trimming shortened V by 0 bases and J by 4 bases, and 15 bases separated the two germline ends. The CDR3 sequence: CSARDRDSSLETQYF. Here the CDR3 DNA reads TGCAGTGCTAGAGATCGGGACTCAAGTCTAGAGACCCAGTACTTC.

The V gene is TRBV2, the J gene TRBJ2-3, with 7 bases that match TRBD2. This CDR3 spans 14 amino acids. Germline CDR1 and CDR2: SNHLY and FYNNEI. V was clipped by 8 bases and J by 1 base; unmatched bases: 6. This CDR3 is CASLRAGRTDTQYF. Written as DNA, the CDR3 is TGTGCCAGCTTGAGAGCGGGGCGCACAGATACGCAGTATTTT.

This sequence joins TRBV20-1 and TRBJ1-1; TRBD1 aligns across 7 bases. V shed 3 bases and J 6 bases; nucleotides not matched to a gene: 16. The length of the CDR3 is 16 residues. The germline V gene has CDR1 DFQATT and CDR2 SNEGSKA (reference sequence). The DNA for the CDR3 is TGCAGTGCTAGGGGCGGGACAGCCCGTTTGCACCCTGAAGCTTTCTTT. Translating it yields CSARGGTARLHPEAFF.

Many counts were recorded for this clonotype. Germline is not matched at one junction end, which may reflect a read error. The gene calls are TRBV10-3 and TRBJ2-5; no definite D call. CDR1 ENHRY and CDR2 SYGVKD come from the germline V gene. This CDR3 has 15 residues. CDR3 region: CATSELARRVETQYF. The CDR3, as DNA: TGTGCCACCAGTGAACTGGCAAGACGGGTTGAGACCCAGTACTTC.

This clonotype was counted between two and nine times. This sequence joins TRBV20-1 and TRBJ1-1; D may be TRBD1 (6 bases). Per germline, CDR1 DFQATT and CDR2 SNEGSKA (reference sequence). This CDR3 is built from 11 residues. With 3 bases removed from V and 9 bases from J, the gap between germline ends came to 11 bases. The CDR3: CSASIQGKAFF. In DNA, the CDR3 is TGCAGTGCTAGTATACAGGGAAAAGCTTTCTTT.

The chain uses TRBV4-1 and TRBJ2-7; 7 bases are shared with TRBD1. The V gene's germline CDR1 is MGHRA and CDR2 YSYEKL. The CDR3 runs 16 residues. With V trimmed by 5 bases and J by 0 bases, 10 bases remained unmatched. The CDR3 DNA sequence: TGCGCCAGCAGCTCTGGTAGGGGGCTTCCCTCCTACGAGCAGTACTTC. This codes for CASSSGRGLPSYEQYF.

V is TRBV6-4 and J is TRBJ2-3; 10 bases are shared with TRBD2. The germline V gene encodes CDR1 MRHNA and CDR2 SNTAGT. Unmatched junction bases numbered 4, after V lost 2 bases and J lost 2 bases. The CDR3 is made up of 16 amino acids. The CDR3 DNA sequence: TGTGCCAGCAGTGACGGAAGCGGGGGGGACACAGATACGCAGTATTTT. The encoded protein is CASSDGSGGDTDTQYF.

The V gene is TRBV28, the J gene TRBJ1-5; D gene unclear. Looked up from germline, CDR1 is MDHEN and CDR2 is SYDVKM. The CDR3 has 15 residues. The V end lost 8 bases, the J end lost 0 bases, and 14 bases lay between the germline ends. CDR3 sequence reads: CASYTDDFSNQPQHF. CDR3 DNA: TGTGCCAGCTACACGGACGATTTTAGCAATCAGCCCCAGCATTTT.

This clonotype was observed at least ten times. The genes are TRBV6-1 and TRBJ1-5; D is perhaps TRBD1 (5 bases). This CDR3 has 14 residues. Trimming left V 6 bases short and J 1 base short, with 10 bases between. Germline V gene lookup returns CDR1 MNHNS and CDR2 SASEGT. CDR3 amino acids: CASSATDSNQPQHF. The DNA of the CDR3 is TGTGCCAGCAGCGCGACAGACAGCAATCAGCCCCAGCATTTT.

This clonotype was seen more than once but under ten times. The rearrangement uses TRBV21-1 and TRBJ2-7; no DNA check was done on the table's D call, TRBD2. TRBV21-1 corresponds to a pseudogene. CDR3 length equals 15 residues. DNA of the CDR3: TGTGCCAGCAGCAAATGCGGGGGGGCCAACTACGAGCAGTACTTC. Amino acid sequence: CASSKCGGANYEQYF.

The rearrangement links TRBV2 to TRBJ1-5; 7 positions match TRBD1. This CDR3 region has 17 residues. Germline assignment: CDR1 SNHLY and CDR2 FYNNEI. Losses at the gene ends were 7 bases for V and 0 bases for J; bases not matched to a gene: 12. CDR3 loop: CASTRDRATLSNQPQHF. The CDR3 nucleotides read TGTGCCAGCACTCGTGACAGGGCAACCCTTAGCAATCAGCCCCAGCATTTT.